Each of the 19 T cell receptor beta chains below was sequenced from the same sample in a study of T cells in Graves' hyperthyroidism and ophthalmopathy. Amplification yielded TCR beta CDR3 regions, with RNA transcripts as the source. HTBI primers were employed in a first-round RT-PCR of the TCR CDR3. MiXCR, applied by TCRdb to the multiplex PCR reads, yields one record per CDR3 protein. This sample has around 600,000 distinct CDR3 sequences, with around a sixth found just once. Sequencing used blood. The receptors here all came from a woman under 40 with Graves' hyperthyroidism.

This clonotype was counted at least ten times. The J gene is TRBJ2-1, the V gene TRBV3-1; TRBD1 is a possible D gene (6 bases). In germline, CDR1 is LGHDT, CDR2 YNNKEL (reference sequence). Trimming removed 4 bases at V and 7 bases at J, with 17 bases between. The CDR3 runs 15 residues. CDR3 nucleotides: TGTGCCAGCAGCCCTAATCCACAGGGCCGGAATGAGCAGTTCTTC. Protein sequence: CASSPNPQGRNEQFF.

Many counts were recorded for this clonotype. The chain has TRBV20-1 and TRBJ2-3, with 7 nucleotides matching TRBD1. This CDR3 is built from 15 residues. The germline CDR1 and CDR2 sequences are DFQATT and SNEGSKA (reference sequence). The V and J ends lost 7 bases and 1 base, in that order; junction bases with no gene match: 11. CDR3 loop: CSVFRGRSGTDTQYF. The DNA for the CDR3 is TGCAGTGTCTTCAGGGGGAGATCTGGCACAGATACGCAGTATTTT.

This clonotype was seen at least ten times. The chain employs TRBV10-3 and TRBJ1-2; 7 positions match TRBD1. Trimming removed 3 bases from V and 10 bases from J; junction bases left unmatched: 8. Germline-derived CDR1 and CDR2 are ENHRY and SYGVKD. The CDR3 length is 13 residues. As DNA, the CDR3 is TGTGCCATCAGTGATGGCAGGGGGAAAGACTACACCTTC. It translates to CAISDGRGKDYTF.

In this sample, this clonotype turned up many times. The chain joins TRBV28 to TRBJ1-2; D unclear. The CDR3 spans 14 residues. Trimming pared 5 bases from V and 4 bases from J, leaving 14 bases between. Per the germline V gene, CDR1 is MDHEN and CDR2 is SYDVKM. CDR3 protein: CASSRRGWGYGYTF. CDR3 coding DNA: TGTGCCAGCAGTCGACGGGGTTGGGGCTATGGCTACACCTTC.

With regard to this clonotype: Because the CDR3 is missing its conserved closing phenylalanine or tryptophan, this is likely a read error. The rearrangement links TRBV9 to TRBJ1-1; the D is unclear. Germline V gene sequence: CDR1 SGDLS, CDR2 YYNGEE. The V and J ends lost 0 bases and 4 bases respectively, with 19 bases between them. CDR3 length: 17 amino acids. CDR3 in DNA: TGTGCCAGCAGCGTAGGAAACACCGGGCCACTAGGCACTGAAGCTTTCTCT. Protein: CASSVGNTGPLGTEAFS.

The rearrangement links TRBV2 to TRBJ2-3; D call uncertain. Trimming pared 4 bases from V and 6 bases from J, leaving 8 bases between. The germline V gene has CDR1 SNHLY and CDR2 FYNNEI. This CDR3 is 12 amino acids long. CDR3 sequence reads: CASSGQWDTQYF. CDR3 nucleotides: TGTGCCAGCAGTGGCCAGTGGGATACGCAGTATTTT.

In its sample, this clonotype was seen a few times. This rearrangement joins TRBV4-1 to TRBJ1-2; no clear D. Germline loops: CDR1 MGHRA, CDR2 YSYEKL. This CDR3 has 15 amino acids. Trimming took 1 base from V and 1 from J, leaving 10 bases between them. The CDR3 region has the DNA TGCGCCAGCAGCCAAGCGTTAGATCTTAACTATGGCTACACCTTC. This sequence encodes CASSQALDLNYGYTF.

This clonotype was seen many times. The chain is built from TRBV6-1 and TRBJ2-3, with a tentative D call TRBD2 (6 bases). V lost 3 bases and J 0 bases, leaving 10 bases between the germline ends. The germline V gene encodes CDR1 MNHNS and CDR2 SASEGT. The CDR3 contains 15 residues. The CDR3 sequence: CASSEMGLSTDTQYF. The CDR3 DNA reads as TGTGCCAGCAGTGAGATGGGACTCAGCACAGATACGCAGTATTTT.

The CDR3: CASSKGQGASYEQYF. For the CDR3, the DNA is TGTGCCAGTAGTAAAGGACAGGGGGCATCCTACGAGCAGTACTTC. The rearrangement joins TRBV19 to TRBJ2-7; 11 nucleotides match TRBD1. CDR3 size: 15 residues. The V gene's germline CDR1 is LNHDA and CDR2 SQIVND (reference sequence). V shed 4 bases and J 1 base; nucleotides not matched to a gene: 3.

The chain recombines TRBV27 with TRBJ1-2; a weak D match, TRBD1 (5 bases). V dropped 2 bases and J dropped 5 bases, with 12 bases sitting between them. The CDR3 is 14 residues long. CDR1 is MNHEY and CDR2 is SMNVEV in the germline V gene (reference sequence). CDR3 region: CASSLGLQGYGYTF. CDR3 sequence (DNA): TGTGCCAGCAGTTTAGGTTTGCAGGGTTATGGCTACACCTTC.

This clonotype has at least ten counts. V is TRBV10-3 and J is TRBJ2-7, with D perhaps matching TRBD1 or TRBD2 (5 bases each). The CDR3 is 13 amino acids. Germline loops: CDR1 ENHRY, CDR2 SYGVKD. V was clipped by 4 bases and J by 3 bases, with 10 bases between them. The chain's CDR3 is CAISAQGDYEQYF. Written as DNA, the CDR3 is TGTGCCATCAGTGCTCAGGGAGACTACGAGCAGTACTTC.

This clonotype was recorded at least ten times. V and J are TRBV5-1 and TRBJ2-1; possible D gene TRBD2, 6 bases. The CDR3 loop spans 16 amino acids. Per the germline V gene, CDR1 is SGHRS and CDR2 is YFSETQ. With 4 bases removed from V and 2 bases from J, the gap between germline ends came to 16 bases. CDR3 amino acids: CASSITGSTTYNEQFF. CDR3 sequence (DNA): TGCGCCAGCAGCATAACCGGGAGCACCACCTACAATGAGCAGTTCTTC.

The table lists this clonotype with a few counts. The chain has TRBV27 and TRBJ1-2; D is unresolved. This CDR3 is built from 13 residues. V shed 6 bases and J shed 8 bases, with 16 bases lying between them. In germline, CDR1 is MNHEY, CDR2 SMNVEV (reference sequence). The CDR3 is CASSSAGVQGYTF. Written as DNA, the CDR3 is TGTGCCAGCAGCTCGGCAGGAGTGCAGGGCTACACCTTC.

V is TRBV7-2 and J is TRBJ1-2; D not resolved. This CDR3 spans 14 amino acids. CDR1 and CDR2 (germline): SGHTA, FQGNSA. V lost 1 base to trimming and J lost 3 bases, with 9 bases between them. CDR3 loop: CASSLGEDDYGYTF. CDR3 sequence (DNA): TGTGCCAGCAGCTTAGGAGAGGATGACTATGGCTACACCTTC.

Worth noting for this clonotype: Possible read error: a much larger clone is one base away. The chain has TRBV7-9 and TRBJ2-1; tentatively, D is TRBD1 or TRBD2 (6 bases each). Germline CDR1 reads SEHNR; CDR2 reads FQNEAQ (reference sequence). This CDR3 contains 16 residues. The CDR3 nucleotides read TGCGCCAGCAGCCCAGGGGAGACGGCGGGATACAATGAGCAGTTCTTC. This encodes CASSPGETAGYNEQFF.

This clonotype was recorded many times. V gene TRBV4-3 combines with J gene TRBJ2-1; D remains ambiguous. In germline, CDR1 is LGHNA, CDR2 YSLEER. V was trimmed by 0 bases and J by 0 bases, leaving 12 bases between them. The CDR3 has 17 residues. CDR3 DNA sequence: TGCGCCAGCAGCCAAGATCGGGCCTCGAGCTCCTACAATGAGCAGTTCTTC. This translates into CASSQDRASSSYNEQFF.

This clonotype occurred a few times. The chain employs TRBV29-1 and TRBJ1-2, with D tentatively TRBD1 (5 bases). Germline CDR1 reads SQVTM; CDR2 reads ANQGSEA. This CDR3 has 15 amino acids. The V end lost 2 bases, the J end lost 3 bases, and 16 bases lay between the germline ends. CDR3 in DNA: TGCAGCGTTGAATTTTTTAGGGGAGCGCACTATGGCTACACCTTC. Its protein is CSVEFFRGAHYGYTF.

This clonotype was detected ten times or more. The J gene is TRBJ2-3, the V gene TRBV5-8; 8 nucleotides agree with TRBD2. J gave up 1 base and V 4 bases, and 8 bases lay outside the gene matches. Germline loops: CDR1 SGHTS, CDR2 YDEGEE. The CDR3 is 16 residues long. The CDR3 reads CASSNPAGVGTDTQYF. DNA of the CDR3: TGTGCCAGCAGCAACCCAGCGGGAGTGGGCACAGATACGCAGTATTTT. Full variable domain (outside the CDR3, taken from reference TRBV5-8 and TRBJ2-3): EAGVTQSPTHLIKTRGQQATLRCSPISGHTSVYWYQQALGLGLQFLLWYDEGEERNRGNFPPRFSGRQFPNYSSELNVNALELEDSALYLCASSNPAGVGTDTQYFGPGTRLTVL.

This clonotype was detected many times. The CDR3 DNA reads as TGCAGCGTTAGTAGGGGAGCAAACGAGCAGTACTTC. Translation: CSVSRGANEQYF. The chain employs TRBV29-1 and TRBJ2-7, with D perhaps given as TRBD1 or TRBD2 (5 bases each). Germline CDR1 reads SQVTM; CDR2 reads ANQGSEA. V was clipped by 5 bases and J by 5 bases, with 13 bases between them. This CDR3 has 12 residues.